This T cell receptor (beta chain) was recovered during a study of cytomegalovirus exposure and HLA in healthy donors. The CDR3 is 13 residues long. Per germline, CDR1 LGHNT and CDR2 FRNRAP. The V gene end was trimmed by 8 bases and the J gene end by 7 bases; junction bases not matched to a gene: 8. The study ran its PCR with 60 Vbeta and 13 Jbeta primers. Repertoires were generated with immunoSEQ multiplex PCR, while TCRdb's copy carries only in-frame clones and drops some. The data contain roughly 180,000 clones, 76% of them singletons. Sequenced: PBMCs. This TCR came from a woman in her twenties or thirties in good health and CMV-seropositive. The chain couples TRBV12-5 to TRBJ2-3; TRBD2 matches at 8 bases. The CDR3 spells CASTGGGRNTQYF. CDR3 DNA: TGTGCTAGTACAGGCGGGGGGCGAAATACGCAGTATTTT.